These 26 T cell receptor beta chains were sequenced from one sample in a study of blood T cell repertoires in COVID-19. Clones were read by immunoSEQ multiplex PCR, and TCRdb kept only the in-frame ones, dropping some. The data show 150,000 to 200,000 clones, 60% to 85% seen once. The specimen sequenced was peripheral blood. Receptors originate from a man between 60 and 75 years old with active or convalescent COVID-19.

The rearrangement joins TRBV11-2 to TRBJ2-3; TRBD1 matches at 7 bases. Unmatched junction bases numbered 10, after V lost 5 bases and J lost 5 bases. The CDR3 extends over 15 amino acids. CDR1 and CDR2 from the germline V gene are SGHAT and FQNNGV. CDR3 protein: CASSPRGRRGDTQYF. The DNA for the CDR3 is TGTGCCAGCAGCCCGAGGGGGCGGAGAGGAGATACGCAGTATTTT.

The chain combines TRBV18 with TRBJ2-3, with 12 positions matching TRBD1. After removal of 5 bases from V and 2 bases from J, the junction contained 5 bases not matched to a gene. Per germline, CDR1 KGHSH and CDR2 LQKENI. The CDR3 covers 16 residues. The CDR3 loop is CASSSGQGANTDTQYF. The DNA for the CDR3 is TGTGCCAGCTCATCGGGACAGGGGGCCAACACAGATACGCAGTATTTT.

The chain combines TRBV27 with TRBJ2-3; D unclear. The CDR3 consists of 13 residues. V dropped 4 bases and J dropped 3 bases, with 8 bases sitting between them. Looked up from germline, CDR1 is MNHEY and CDR2 is SMNVEV (reference sequence). CDR3 region: CASSSDTTDTQYF. The DNA of the CDR3 is TGTGCCAGCAGTTCCGACACAACAGATACGCAGTATTTT.

The V call is TRBV5-5, the J call TRBJ2-2; TRBD1 aligns across 8 bases. This CDR3 region has 15 residues. Germline CDR1 reads SGHKS; CDR2 reads YYEKEE (reference sequence). The V and J ends lost 5 bases and 1 base, in that order; junction bases with no gene match: 4. This CDR3 is CASRPGTGNTGELFF. CDR3 nucleotides: TGTGCCAGCAGGCCCGGGACAGGGAACACCGGGGAGCTGTTTTTT.

The rearrangement links TRBV27 to TRBJ2-7; D ambiguous. Germline V gives CDR1 MNHEY, CDR2 SMNVEV (reference sequence). The CDR3 extends over 13 amino acids. V was clipped by 2 bases and J by 5 bases, with 10 bases between them. CDR3 nucleotide sequence: TGTGCCAGCAGTTTAGGTGGGCCGGACGAGCAGTACTTC. Its translation is CASSLGGPDEQYF.

The rearrangement joins TRBV21-1 to TRBJ1-5. TRBV21-1 is tagged as a pseudogene. The CDR3 spans 15 residues. CDR3 sequence (DNA): TGTGCCAGCAGCAAACGGGGGGAAGGCAATCAGCCCCAGCATTTT. It encodes CASSKRGEGNQPQHF.

The genes are TRBV7-8 and TRBJ2-1; 14 bases align to TRBD2. In germline, CDR1 is SGHVS, CDR2 FQNEAQ. The CDR3 sequence is 17 residues long. The junction had 7 bases not matched to a gene; V was cut back by 5 bases and J by 4 bases. CDR3 region: CASSPRLAGGEYNEQFF. The DNA of the CDR3 is TGTGCCAGCAGCCCCCGACTAGCGGGGGGGGAGTACAATGAGCAGTTCTTC. Looking up the rest from reference TRBV7-8 and TRBJ2-1 gives the full variable domain: GAGVSQSPRYKVAKRGQDVALRCDPISGHVSLFWYQQALGQGPEFLTYFQNEAQLDKSGLPSDRFFAERPEGSVSTLKIQRTQQEDSAVYLCASSPRLAGGEYNEQFFGPGTRLTVL.

The genes are TRBV5-4 and TRBJ2-1; 8 positions match TRBD2. V was pared by 2 bases and J by 0 bases, with 4 bases of the junction left unmatched. CDR3 length equals 16 residues. Germline CDR1 SGHNT, CDR2 YYREEE (reference sequence). The CDR3 nucleotides are TGTGCCAGCAGCTTTGAGCGGGGGAGCTCCTACAATGAGCAGTTCTTC. This sequence encodes CASSFERGSSYNEQFF.

A few counts support this clone. This sequence joins TRBV4-3 and TRBJ2-7; no reliable D call. Trimming stripped 1 base from V and 2 bases from J, with 12 bases between. The CDR3 sequence is 15 residues long. Germline CDR1 and CDR2: LGHNA and YSLEER. CDR3 nucleotides: TGCGCCAGCAGCCAAGTCGTTGCAGGAACCTACGAGCAGTACTTC. Its protein is CASSQVVAGTYEQYF.

This clone has more than one count but fewer than ten. V is TRBV28 and J is TRBJ2-3, with D tentatively TRBD2 (7 bases). Germline CDR1 is MDHEN and CDR2 is SYDVKM. V dropped 5 bases and J dropped 4 bases, with 16 bases sitting between them. The CDR3 loop spans 15 amino acids. CDR3 amino acids: CASSTPSGGSDTQYF. The CDR3 DNA follows: TGTGCCAGCAGTACTCCCTCGGGGGGCTCAGATACGCAGTATTTT. The full variable domain, its missing parts supplied by reference TRBV28 and TRBJ2-3, is DVKVTQSSRYLVKRTGEKVFLECVQDMDHENMFWYRQDPGLGLRLIYFSYDVKMKEKGDIPEGYSVSREKKERFSLILESASTNQTSMYLCASSTPSGGSDTQYFGPGTRLTVL.

V is TRBV10-3 and J is TRBJ2-1; tentative D call: TRBD1 (6 bases). Trimming took off 6 bases at V and 0 bases at J, with 12 bases between the two ends. The germline CDR1 and CDR2 sequences are ENHRY and SYGVKD. There are 15 residues in the CDR3. The CDR3 nucleotides read TGTGCCATCAGGGATACAGGGAGCTCCTACAATGAGCAGTTCTTC. Its translation: CAIRDTGSSYNEQFF.

This rearrangement joins TRBV7-9 to TRBJ2-1; D gene unclear. The CDR3 spans 12 residues. V dropped 5 bases and J dropped 16 bases, with 18 bases sitting between them. Germline CDR1 is SEHNR and CDR2 is FQNEAQ (reference sequence). CDR3 amino acids: CASSQRDWSSFF. The CDR3 DNA follows: TGTGCCAGCAGCCAGAGAGACTGGAGCTCCTTCTTC.

This clone was seen a handful of times. The rearrangement joins TRBV6-5 to TRBJ2-7, with TRBD2 matching over 8 bases. J lost 5 bases, V lost 6 bases, and 12 bases had no gene match. The germline CDR1 and CDR2 sequences are MNHEY and SVGAGI. This CDR3 is 15 amino acids long. The CDR3 loop reads CASSWGLEARNEQYF. As DNA, the CDR3 is TGTGCCAGCAGCTGGGGACTAGAGGCGAGGAACGAGCAGTACTTC.

This clone was detected only a few times. V usage is TRBV18 and J usage is TRBJ2-7; 9 nucleotides line up with TRBD1. Per the germline V gene, CDR1 is KGHSH and CDR2 is LQKENI. Unmatched junction bases numbered 8, after V lost 2 bases and J lost 6 bases. The CDR3 sequence is 15 residues long. CDR3 coding DNA: TGTGCCAGCTCACCAAACACCGGGACAGGGAGCGAGCAGTACTTC. This encodes CASSPNTGTGSEQYF.

This clone was observed a single time. V is TRBV28 and J is TRBJ2-7; D is perhaps TRBD1 (6 bases). CDR3 length: 16 amino acids. The germline CDR1 and CDR2 sequences are MDHEN and SYDVKM. V shed 3 bases and J shed 2 bases, with 17 bases lying between them. CDR3 loop: CASSFSYRQATYEQYF. CDR3 coding DNA: TGTGCCAGCAGTTTTTCGTACCGACAGGCAACCTACGAGCAGTACTTC.

The chain has TRBV2 and TRBJ2-3; 7 nucleotides match TRBD1. In germline, CDR1 is SNHLY, CDR2 FYNNEI. The V gene end was trimmed by 7 bases and the J gene end by 2 bases; junction bases not matched to a gene: 15. The CDR3 runs 17 residues. This chain's CDR3 is CASTQDVPGQLTDTQYF. CDR3 bases: TGTGCCAGCACCCAAGATGTACCGGGACAGCTCACAGATACGCAGTATTTT.

The J gene is TRBJ2-7, the V gene TRBV5-4, with D possibly TRBD1 on 6 matching bases. Germline V lookup: CDR1 SGHNT, CDR2 YYREEE (reference sequence). This CDR3 is built from 15 residues. V shed 0 bases and J shed 3 bases, with 13 bases lying between them. DNA of the CDR3: TGTGCCAGCAGCTTGGAAGCTAGCAGGGGCTACGAGCAGTACTTC. This translates into CASSLEASRGYEQYF. Together with reference TRBV5-4 and TRBJ2-7, the CDR3 gives the full variable domain: ETGVTQSPTHLIKTRGQQVTLRCSSQSGHNTVSWYQQALGQGPQFIFQYYREEENGRGNFPPRFSGLQFPNYSSELNVNALELDDSALYLCASSLEASRGYEQYFGPGTRLTVT.

The chain links TRBV28 to TRBJ2-5, with 7 bases that match TRBD1. This CDR3 comprises 13 residues. CDR1 is MDHEN, CDR2 SYDVKM, per germline. Trimming took 6 bases from V and 4 from J; bases not matched to a gene: 5. The CDR3 DNA sequence: TGTGCCAGCAGATGGACAGGAAGAGAGACCCAGTACTTC. Translated: CASRWTGRETQYF.

The CDR3 DNA follows: TGTGCCTGGAGTGGGCCGGGACTAGCGGGAGTCTACGAGCAGTACTTC. Translating it yields CAWSGPGLAGVYEQYF. The chain uses TRBV30 and TRBJ2-7; 14 bases align to TRBD2. The CDR3 extends over 16 amino acids. Germline loops: CDR1 GTSNPN, CDR2 SVGIG (reference sequence). V lost 1 base, J lost 3 bases, and 5 bases stayed unmatched.

The rearrangement joins TRBV28 to TRBJ1-4, with a tentative D call TRBD1 (5 bases). The germline V gene encodes CDR1 MDHEN and CDR2 SYDVKM. Between the trimmed V and J ends, which lost 11 bases and 0 bases, there was a span of 19 bases. CDR3 size: 16 residues. The CDR3, as DNA: TGTGCCGCCCGAGGACATGGACCGGCAACTAATGAAAAACTGTTTTTT. Translating it yields CAARGHGPATNEKLFF.

The gene calls are TRBV5-1 and TRBJ2-1; 14 bases map to TRBD2. This CDR3 is built from 15 residues. The V segment lost 4 bases and the J segment 10 bases; nucleotides outside the gene matches: 7. Germline-derived CDR1 and CDR2 are SGHRS and YFSETQ. DNA of the CDR3: TGCGCCAGCAGCCTTGGACTAGCGGGAGGTGGCGAGCAGTTCTTC. Residues: CASSLGLAGGGEQFF.

In this sample, this clone turned up once. The genes are TRBV28 and TRBJ2-7; TRBD1 matches 9 bases. CDR1 and CDR2 from the germline V gene are MDHEN and SYDVKM. The CDR3 sequence is 12 residues long. The junction had 9 bases not matched to a gene; V was cut back by 9 bases and J by 9 bases. CDR3 protein: CASGTGPTGQYF. CDR3 nucleotides: TGTGCCAGTGGGACAGGGCCGACTGGGCAGTACTTC.

V is TRBV7-2 and J is TRBJ2-4, with 11 bases fitting TRBD1. With V trimmed by 3 bases and J by 1 base, 5 bases remained unmatched. This CDR3 has 17 residues. Per the germline V gene, CDR1 is SGHTA and CDR2 is FQGNSA. In DNA form, the CDR3 reads TGTGCCAGCAGCTTGAGGACAGGGGGCCCGGCCAAAAACATTCAGTACTTC. Translated: CASSLRTGGPAKNIQYF.

The chain has TRBV28 and TRBJ2-2; D gene unclear. V lost 6 bases and J lost 2, with 10 bases in between. Germline loops: CDR1 MDHEN, CDR2 SYDVKM. The CDR3 runs to 14 residues. CDR3 DNA sequence: TGTGCCAGCAGGTACGGGTCAAACACCGGGGAGCTGTTTTTT. Encoded protein: CASRYGSNTGELFF.

This clone appeared a single time. V is TRBV2 and J is TRBJ2-1, with D possibly matching TRBD2 (6 bases). Germline V gives CDR1 SNHLY, CDR2 FYNNEI. This CDR3 is built from 15 residues. V was pared by 11 bases and J by 8 bases, with 25 bases between. The CDR3 nucleotides read TGTGCCTCCCAAGTAGTGGGAGGCCAACTGCATGAGCAGTTCTTC. It is translated as CASQVVGGQLHEQFF.

The V and J genes are TRBV28 and TRBJ2-2; D gene ambiguous. Looked up from germline, CDR1 is MDHEN and CDR2 is SYDVKM. The CDR3 runs to 12 residues. The V gene lost 6 bases and the J gene lost 1 base, with 3 bases spanning the gap. The CDR3 nucleotides are TGTGCCAGCAGCAGGAACACCGGGGAGCTGTTTTTT. Translating it yields CASSRNTGELFF. Complete variable domain (other parts from reference TRBV28 and TRBJ2-2): DVKVTQSSRYLVKRTGEKVFLECVQDMDHENMFWYRQDPGLGLRLIYFSYDVKMKEKGDIPEGYSVSREKKERFSLILESASTNQTSMYLCASSRNTGELFFGEGSRLTVL.